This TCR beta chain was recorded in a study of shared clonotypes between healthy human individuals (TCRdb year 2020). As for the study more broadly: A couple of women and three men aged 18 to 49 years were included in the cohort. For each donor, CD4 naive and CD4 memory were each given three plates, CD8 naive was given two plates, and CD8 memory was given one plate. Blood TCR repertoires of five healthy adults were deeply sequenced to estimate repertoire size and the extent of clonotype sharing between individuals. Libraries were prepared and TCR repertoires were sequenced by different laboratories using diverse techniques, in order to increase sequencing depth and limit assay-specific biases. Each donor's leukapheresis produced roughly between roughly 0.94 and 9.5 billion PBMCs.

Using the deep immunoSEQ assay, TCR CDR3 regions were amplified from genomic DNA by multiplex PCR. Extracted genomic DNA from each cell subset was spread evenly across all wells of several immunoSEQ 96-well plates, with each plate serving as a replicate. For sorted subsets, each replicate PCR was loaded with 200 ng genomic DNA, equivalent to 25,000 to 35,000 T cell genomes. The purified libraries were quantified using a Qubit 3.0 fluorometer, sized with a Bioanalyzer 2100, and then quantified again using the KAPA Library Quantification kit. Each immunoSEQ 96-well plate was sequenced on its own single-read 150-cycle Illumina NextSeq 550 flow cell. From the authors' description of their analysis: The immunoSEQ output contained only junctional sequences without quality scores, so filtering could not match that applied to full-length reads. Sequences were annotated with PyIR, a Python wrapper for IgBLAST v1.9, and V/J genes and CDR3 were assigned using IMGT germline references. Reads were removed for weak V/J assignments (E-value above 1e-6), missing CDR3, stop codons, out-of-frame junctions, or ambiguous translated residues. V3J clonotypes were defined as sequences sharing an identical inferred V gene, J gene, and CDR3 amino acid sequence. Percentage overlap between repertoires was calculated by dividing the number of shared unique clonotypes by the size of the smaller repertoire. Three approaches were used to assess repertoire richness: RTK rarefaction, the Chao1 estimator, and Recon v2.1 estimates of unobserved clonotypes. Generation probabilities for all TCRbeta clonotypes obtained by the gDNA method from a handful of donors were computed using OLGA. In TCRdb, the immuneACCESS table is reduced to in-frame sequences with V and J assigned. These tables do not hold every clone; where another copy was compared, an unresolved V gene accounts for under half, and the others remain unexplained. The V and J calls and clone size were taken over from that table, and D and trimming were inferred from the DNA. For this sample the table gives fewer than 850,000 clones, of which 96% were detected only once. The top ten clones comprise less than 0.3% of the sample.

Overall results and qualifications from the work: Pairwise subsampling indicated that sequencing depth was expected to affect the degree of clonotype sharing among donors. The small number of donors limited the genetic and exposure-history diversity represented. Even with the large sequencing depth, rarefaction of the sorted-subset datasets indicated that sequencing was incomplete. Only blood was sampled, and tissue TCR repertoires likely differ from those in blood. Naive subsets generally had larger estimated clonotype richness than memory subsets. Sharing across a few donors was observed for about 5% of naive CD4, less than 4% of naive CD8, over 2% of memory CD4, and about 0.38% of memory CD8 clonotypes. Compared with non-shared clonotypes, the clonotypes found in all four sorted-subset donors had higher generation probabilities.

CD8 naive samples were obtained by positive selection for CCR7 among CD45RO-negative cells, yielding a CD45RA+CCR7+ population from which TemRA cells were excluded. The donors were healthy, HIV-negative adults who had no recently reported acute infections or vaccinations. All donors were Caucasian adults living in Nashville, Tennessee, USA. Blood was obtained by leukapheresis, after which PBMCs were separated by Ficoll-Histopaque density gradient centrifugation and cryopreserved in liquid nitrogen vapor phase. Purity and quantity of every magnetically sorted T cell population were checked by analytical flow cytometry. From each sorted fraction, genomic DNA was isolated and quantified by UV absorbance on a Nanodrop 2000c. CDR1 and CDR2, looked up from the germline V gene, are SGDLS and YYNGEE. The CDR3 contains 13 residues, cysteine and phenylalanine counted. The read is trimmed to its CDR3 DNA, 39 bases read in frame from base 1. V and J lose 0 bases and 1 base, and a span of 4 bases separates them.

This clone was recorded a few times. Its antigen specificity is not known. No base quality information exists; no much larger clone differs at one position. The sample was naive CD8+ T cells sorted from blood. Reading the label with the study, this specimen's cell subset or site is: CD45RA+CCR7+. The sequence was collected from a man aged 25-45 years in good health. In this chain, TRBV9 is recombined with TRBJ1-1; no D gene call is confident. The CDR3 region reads CASSVDGNTEAFF. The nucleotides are TGTGCCAGCAGCGTAGACGGGAACACTGAAGCTTTCTTT.